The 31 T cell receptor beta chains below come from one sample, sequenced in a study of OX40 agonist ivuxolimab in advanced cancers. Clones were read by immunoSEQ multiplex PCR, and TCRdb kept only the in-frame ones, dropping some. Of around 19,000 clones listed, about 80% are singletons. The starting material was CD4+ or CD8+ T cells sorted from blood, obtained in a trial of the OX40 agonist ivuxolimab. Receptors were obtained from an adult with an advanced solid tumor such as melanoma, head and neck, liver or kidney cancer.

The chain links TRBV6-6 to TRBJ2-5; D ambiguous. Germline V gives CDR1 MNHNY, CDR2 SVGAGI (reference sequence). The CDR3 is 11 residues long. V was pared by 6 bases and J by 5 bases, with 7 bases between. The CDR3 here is CASRIGETQYF. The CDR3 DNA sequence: TGTGCCAGCAGAATTGGGGAGACCCAGTACTTC.

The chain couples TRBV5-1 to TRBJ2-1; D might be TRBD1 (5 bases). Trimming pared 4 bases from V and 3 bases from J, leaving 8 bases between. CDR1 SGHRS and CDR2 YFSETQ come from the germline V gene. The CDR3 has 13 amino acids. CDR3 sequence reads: CASSLDSYNEQFF. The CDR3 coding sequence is TGCGCCAGCAGCCTTGACAGCTACAATGAGCAGTTCTTC.

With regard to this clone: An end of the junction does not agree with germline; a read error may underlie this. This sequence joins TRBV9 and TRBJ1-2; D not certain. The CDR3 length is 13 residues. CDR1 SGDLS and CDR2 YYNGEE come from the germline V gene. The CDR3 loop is CASSVDSLYGYAF. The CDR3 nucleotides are TGTGCCAGCAGCGTAGACAGTCTTTATGGCTACGCCTTC.

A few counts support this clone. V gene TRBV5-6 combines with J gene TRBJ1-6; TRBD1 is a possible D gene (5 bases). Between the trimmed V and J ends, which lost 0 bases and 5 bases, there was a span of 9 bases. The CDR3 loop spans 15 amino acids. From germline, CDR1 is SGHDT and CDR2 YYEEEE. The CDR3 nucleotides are TGTGCCAGCAGCTTGGGTCGGGGACATAATTCACCCCTCCACTTT. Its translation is CASSLGRGHNSPLHF.

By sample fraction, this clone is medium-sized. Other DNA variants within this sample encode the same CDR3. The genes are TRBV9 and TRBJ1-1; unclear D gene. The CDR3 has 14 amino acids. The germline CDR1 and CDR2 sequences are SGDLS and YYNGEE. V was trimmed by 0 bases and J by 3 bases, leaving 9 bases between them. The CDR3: CASSVGPADTEAFF. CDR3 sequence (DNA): TGTGCCAGCAGCGTAGGACCGGCGGACACTGAAGCTTTCTTT.

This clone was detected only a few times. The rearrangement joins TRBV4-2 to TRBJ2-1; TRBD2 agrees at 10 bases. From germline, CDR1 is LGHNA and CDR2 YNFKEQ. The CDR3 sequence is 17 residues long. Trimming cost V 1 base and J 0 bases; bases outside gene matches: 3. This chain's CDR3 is CASSQVSSGSSYNEQFF. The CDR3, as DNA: TGTGCCAGCAGCCAAGTCTCTAGCGGGAGCTCCTACAATGAGCAGTTCTTC.

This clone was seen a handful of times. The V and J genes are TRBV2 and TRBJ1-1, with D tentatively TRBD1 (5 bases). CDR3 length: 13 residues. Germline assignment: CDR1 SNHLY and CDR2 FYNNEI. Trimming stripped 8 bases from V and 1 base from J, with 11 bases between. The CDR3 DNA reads TGTGCCAGCCTATTTGGGGGGAACACTGAAGCTTTCTTT. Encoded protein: CASLFGGNTEAFF.

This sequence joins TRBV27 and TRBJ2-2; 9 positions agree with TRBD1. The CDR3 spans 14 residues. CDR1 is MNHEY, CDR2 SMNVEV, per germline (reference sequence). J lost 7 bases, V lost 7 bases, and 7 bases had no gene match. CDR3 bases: TGTGCCAGCACCCGGACAGGGGTAGGCGGGGAGCTGTTTTTT. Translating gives CASTRTGVGGELFF.

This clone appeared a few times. The CDR3 region is CASSTRLNEQYF. CDR3 in DNA: TGTGCCAGTAGTACGAGGCTCAACGAGCAGTACTTC. J is TRBJ2-7 and V is TRBV19; D is unclear. The CDR3 spans 12 residues. CDR1 and CDR2 (germline): LNHDA, SQIVND (reference sequence). V lost 4 bases to trimming and J lost 5 bases, with 9 bases between them.

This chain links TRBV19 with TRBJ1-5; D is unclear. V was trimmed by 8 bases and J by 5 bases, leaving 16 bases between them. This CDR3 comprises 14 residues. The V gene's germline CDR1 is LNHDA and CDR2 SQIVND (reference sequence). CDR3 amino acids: CASRSTVGDQPQHF. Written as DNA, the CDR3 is TGTGCCAGTCGATCGACGGTTGGGGATCAGCCCCAGCATTTT. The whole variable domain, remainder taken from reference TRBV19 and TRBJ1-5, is DGGITQSPKYLFRKEGQNVTLSCEQNLNHDAMYWYRQDPGQGLRLIYYSQIVNDFQKGDIAEGYSVSREKKESFPLTVTSAQKNPTAFYLCASRSTVGDQPQHFGDGTRLSIL.

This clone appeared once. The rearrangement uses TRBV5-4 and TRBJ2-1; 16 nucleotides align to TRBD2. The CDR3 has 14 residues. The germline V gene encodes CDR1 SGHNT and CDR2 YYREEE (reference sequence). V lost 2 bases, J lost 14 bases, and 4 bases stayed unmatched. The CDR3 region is CASSFSGTSGGEFF. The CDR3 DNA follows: TGTGCCAGCAGCTTCTCCGGGACTAGCGGGGGGGAGTTCTTC. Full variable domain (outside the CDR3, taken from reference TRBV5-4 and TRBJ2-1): ETGVTQSPTHLIKTRGQQVTLRCSSQSGHNTVSWYQQALGQGPQFIFQYYREEENGRGNFPPRFSGLQFPNYSSELNVNALELDDSALYLCASSFSGTSGGEFFGPGTRLTVL.

The chain's CDR3 is CASSWGWGNTIYF. CDR3 coding DNA: TGTGCCAGCAGCTGGGGGTGGGGAAACACCATATATTTT. The rearrangement uses TRBV7-2 and TRBJ1-3, with D possibly TRBD1 on 5 matching bases. In germline, CDR1 is SGHTA, CDR2 FQGNSA. V lost 4 bases, J lost 4 bases, and 8 bases lay in between. This CDR3 has 13 residues. Looking up the rest from reference TRBV7-2 and TRBJ1-3 gives the full variable domain: GAGVSQSPSNKVTEKGKDVELRCDPISGHTALYWYRQSLGQGLEFLIYFQGNSAPDKSGLPSDRFSAERTGGSVSTLTIQRTQQEDSAVYLCASSWGWGNTIYFGEGSWLTVV.

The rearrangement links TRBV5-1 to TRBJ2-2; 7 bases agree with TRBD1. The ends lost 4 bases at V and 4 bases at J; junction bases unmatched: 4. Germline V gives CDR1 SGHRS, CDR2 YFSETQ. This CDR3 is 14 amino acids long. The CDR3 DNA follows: TGCGCCAGCAGCAGGGACAGATCCACCGGGGAGCTGTTTTTT. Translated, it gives CASSRDRSTGELFF.

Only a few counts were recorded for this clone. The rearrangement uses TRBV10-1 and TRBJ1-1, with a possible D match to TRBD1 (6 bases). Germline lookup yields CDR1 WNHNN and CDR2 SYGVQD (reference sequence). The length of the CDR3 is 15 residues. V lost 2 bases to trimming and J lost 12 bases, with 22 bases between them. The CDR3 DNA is TGCGCCAGCAGTGAGGGGGGGACATTGGGATATAGGACTTTCTTT. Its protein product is CASSEGGTLGYRTFF.

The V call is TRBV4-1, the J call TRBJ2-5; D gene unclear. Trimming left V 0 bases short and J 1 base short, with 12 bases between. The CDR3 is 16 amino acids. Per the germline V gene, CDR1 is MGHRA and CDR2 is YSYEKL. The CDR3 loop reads CASSQEMDRFQETQYF. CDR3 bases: TGCGCCAGCAGCCAAGAGATGGATCGTTTCCAAGAGACCCAGTACTTC.

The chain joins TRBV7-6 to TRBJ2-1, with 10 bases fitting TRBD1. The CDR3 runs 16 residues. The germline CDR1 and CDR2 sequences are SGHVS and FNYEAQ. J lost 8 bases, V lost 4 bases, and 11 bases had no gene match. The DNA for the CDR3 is TGTGCCAGCAGCTCCGGGACAGGGGAGATTAGGGATGAGCAGTTCTTC. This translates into CASSSGTGEIRDEQFF. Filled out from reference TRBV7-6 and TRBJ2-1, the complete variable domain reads GAGVSQSPRYKVTKRGQDVALRCDPISGHVSLYWYRQALGQGPEFLTYFNYEAQQDKSGLPNDRFSAERPEGSISTLTIQRTEQRDSAMYRCASSSGTGEIRDEQFFGPGTRLTVL.

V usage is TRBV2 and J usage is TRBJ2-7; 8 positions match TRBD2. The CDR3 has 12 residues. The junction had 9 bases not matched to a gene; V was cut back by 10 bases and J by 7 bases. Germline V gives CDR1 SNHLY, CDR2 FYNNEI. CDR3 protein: CANRLAMGEQYF. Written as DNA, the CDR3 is TGTGCCAACAGACTAGCGATGGGGGAGCAGTACTTC.

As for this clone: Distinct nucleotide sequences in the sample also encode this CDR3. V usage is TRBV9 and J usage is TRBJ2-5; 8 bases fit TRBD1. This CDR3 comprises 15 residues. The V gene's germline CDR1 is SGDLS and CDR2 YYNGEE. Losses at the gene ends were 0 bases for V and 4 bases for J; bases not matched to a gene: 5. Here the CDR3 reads CASSVGSGGGETQYF. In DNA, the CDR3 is TGTGCCAGCAGCGTAGGGTCAGGGGGCGGAGAGACCCAGTACTTC.

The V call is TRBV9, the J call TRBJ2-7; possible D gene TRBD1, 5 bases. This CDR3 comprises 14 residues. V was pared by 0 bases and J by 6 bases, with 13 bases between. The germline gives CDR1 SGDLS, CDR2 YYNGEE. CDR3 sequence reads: CASSVAPSGFEQYF. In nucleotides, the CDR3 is TGTGCCAGCAGCGTAGCCCCTTCAGGGTTCGAGCAGTACTTC.

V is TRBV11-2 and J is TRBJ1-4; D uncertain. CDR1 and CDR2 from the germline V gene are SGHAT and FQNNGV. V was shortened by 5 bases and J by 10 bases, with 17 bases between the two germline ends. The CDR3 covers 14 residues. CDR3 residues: CASSPDYSEGKLFF. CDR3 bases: TGTGCCAGCAGCCCTGATTACAGTGAGGGAAAACTGTTTTTT.

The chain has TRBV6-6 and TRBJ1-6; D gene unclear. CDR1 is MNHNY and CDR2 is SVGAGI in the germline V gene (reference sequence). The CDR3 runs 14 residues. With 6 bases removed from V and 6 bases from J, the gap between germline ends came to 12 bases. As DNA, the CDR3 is TGTGCCAGCAGATCCGGGTCCGTTAATTCACCCCTCCACTTT. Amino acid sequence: CASRSGSVNSPLHF.

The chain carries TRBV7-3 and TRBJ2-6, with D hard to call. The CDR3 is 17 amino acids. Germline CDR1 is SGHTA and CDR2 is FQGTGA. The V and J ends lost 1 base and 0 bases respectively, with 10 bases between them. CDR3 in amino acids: CASSLMGSGSGANVLTF. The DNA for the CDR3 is TGTGCCAGCAGCTTAATGGGCTCTGGCTCTGGGGCCAACGTCCTGACTTTC.

The CDR3 DNA reads TGTGCCAGCAGTGAAAGGGTGGGCAGCCATGAGCAGTTCTTC. This encodes CASSERVGSHEQFF. The rearrangement links TRBV2 to TRBJ2-1; D remains ambiguous. The CDR3 is 14 residues long. Germline V CDR1 and CDR2: SNHLY, FYNNEI. The V end lost 2 bases, the J end lost 8 bases, and 13 bases lay between the germline ends.

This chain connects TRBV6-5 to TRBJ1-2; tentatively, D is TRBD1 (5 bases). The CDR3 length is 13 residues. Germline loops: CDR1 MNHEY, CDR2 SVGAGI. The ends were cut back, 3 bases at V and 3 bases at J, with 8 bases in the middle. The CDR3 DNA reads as TGTGCCAGCAGTTATGACAGACACTATGGCTACACCTTC. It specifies CASSYDRHYGYTF.

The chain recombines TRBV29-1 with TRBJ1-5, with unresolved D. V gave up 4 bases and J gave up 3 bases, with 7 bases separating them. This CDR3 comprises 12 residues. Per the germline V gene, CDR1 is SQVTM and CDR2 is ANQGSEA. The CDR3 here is CSVGGSNQPQHF. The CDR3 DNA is TGCAGCGTTGGGGGTTCCAATCAGCCCCAGCATTTT. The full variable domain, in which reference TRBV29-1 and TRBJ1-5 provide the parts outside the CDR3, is SAVISQKPSRDICQRGTSLTIQCQVDSQVTMMFWYRQQPGQSLTLIATANQGSEATYESGFVIDKFPISRPNLTFSTLTVSNMSPEDSSIYLCSVGGSNQPQHFGDGTRLSIL.

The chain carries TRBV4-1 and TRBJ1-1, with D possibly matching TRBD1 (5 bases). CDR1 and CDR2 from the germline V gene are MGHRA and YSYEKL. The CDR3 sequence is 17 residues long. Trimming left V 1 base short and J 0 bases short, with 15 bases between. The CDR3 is CASSQGSGAIMNTEAFF. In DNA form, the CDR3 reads TGCGCCAGCAGCCAAGGATCCGGGGCAATCATGAACACTGAAGCTTTCTTT.

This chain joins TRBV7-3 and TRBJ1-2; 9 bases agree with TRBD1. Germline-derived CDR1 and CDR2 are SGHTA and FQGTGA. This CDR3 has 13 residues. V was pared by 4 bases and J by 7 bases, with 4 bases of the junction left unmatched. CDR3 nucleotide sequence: TGTGCCAGCAGCTCGACGGACAGGGGTGGCTACACCTTC. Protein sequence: CASSSTDRGGYTF. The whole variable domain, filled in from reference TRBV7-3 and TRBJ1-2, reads GAGVSQTPSNKVTEKGKYVELRCDPISGHTALYWYRQSLGQGPEFLIYFQGTGAADDSGLPNDRFFAVRPEGSVSTLKIQRTERGDSAVYLCASSSTDRGGYTFGSGTRLTVV.

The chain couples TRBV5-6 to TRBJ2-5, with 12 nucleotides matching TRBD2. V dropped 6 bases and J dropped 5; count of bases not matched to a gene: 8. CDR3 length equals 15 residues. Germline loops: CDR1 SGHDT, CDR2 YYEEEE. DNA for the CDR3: TGTGCCAGCACACTAGCGGGGGGCCTCCGGGAGACCCAGTACTTC. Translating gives CASTLAGGLRETQYF.

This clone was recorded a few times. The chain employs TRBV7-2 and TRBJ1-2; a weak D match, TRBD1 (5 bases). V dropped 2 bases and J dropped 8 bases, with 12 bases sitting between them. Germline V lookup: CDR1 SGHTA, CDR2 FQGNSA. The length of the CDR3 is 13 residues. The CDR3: CASSLSGRGGYTF. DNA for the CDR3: TGTGCCAGCAGCTTATCAGGCCGGGGCGGCTACACCTTC.

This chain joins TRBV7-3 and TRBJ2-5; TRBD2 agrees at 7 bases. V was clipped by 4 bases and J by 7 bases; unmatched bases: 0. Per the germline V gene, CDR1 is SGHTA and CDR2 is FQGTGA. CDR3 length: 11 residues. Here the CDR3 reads CASSSGGTQYF. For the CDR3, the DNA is TGTGCCAGCAGCTCGGGGGGGACCCAGTACTTC. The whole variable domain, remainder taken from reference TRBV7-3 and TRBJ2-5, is GAGVSQTPSNKVTEKGKYVELRCDPISGHTALYWYRQSLGQGPEFLIYFQGTGAADDSGLPNDRFFAVRPEGSVSTLKIQRTERGDSAVYLCASSSGGTQYFGPGTRLLVL.

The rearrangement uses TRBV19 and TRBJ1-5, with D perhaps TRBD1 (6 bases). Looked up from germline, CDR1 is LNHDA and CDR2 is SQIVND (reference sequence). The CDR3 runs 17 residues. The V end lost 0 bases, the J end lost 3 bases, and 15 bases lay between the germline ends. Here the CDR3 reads CASSIDLAGAYNQPQHF. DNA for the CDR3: TGTGCCAGTAGTATAGATCTGGCAGGGGCTTACAATCAGCCCCAGCATTTT.